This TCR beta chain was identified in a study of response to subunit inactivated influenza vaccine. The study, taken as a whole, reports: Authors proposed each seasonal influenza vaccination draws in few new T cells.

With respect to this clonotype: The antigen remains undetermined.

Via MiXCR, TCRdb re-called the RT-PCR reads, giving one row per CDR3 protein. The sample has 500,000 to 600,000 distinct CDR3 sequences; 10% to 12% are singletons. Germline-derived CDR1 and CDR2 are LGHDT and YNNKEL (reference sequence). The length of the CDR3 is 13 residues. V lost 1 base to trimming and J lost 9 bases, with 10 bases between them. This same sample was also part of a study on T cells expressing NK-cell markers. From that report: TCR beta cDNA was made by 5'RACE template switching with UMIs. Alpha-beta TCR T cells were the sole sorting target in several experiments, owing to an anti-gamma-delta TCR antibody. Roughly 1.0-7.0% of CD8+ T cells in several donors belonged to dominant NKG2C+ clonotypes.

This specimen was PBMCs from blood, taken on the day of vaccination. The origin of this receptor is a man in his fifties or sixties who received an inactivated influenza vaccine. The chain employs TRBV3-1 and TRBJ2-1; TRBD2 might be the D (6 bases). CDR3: CASSQGRAGEQFF. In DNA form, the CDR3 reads TGTGCCAGCAGCCAAGGGAGGGCGGGTGAGCAGTTCTTC.